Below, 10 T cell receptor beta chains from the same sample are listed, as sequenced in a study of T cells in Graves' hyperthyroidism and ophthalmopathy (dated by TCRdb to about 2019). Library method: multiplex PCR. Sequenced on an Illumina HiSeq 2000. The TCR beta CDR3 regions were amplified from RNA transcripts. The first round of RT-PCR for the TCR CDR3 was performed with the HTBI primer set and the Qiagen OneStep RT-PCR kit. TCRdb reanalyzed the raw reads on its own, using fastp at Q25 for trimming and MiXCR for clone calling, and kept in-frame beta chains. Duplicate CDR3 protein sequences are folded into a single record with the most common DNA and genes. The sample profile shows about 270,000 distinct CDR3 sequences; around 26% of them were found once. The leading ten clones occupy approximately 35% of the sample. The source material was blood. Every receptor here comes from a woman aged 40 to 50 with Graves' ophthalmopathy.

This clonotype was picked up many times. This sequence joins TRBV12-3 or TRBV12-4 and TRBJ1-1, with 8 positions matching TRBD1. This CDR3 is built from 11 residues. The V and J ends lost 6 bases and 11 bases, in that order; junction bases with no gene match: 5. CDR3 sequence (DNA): TGTGCCAGCAGCCCTCGGACAGGGGCTTTCTTT. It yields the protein CASSPRTGAFF.

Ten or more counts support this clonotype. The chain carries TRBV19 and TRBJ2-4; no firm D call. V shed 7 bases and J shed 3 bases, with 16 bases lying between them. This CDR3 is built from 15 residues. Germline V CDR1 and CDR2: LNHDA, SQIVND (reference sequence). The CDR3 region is CASTPSAYVKNIQYF. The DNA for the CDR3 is TGTGCCAGTACCCCATCGGCGTACGTCAAAAACATTCAGTACTTC.

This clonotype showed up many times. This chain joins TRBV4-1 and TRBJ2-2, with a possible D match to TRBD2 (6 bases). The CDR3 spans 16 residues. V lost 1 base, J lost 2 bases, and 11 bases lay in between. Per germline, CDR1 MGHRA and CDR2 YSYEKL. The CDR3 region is CASSQGAGYNTGELFF. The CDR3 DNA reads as TGCGCCAGCAGCCAAGGGGCGGGGTACAACACCGGGGAGCTGTTTTTT.

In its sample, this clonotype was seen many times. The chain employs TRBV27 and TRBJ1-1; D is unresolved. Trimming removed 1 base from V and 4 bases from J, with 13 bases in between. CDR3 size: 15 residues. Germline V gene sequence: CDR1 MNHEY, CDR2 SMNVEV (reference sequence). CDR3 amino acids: CASSLYGEYLTEAFF. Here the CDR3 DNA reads TGTGCCAGCAGTTTATACGGGGAGTACCTCACTGAAGCTTTCTTT.

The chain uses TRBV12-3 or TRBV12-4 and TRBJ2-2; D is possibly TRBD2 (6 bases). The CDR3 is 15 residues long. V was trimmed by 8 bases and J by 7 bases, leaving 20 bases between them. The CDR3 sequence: CASSASGLFIGELFF. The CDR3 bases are TGTGCCAGCTCAGCCTCGGGACTCTTTATCGGGGAGCTGTTTTTT.

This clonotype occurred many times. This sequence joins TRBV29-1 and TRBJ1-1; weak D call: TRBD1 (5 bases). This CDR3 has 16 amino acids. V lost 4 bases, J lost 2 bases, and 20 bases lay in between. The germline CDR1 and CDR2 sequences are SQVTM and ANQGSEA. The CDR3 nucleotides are TGCAGCGTTGCCCCCATGACAGCCACCGCAAACACTGAAGCTTTCTTT. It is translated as CSVAPMTATANTEAFF.

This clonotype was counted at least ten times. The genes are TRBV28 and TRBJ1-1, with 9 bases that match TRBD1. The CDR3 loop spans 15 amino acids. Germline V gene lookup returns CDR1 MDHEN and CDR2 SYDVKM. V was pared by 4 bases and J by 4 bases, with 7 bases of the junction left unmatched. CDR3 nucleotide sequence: TGTGCCAGCAGTTCCTTACAGGGGGCGTTCACTGAAGCTTTCTTT. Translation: CASSSLQGAFTEAFF. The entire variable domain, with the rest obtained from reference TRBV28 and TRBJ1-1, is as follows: DVKVTQSSRYLVKRTGEKVFLECVQDMDHENMFWYRQDPGLGLRLIYFSYDVKMKEKGDIPEGYSVSREKKERFSLILESASTNQTSMYLCASSSLQGAFTEAFFGQGTRLTVV.

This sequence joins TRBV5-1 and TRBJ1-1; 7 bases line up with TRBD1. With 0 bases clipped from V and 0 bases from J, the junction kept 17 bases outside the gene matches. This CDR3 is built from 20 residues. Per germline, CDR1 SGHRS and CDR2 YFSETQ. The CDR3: CASSLAWMDRTGMMNTEAFF. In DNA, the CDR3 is TGCGCCAGCAGCTTGGCGTGGATGGACAGGACGGGGATGATGAACACTGAAGCTTTCTTT.

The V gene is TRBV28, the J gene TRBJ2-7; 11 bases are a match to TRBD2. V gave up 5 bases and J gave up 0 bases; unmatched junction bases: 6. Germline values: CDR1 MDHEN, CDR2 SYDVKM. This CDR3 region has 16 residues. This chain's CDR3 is CASSPGLAAYSYEQYF. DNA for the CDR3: TGTGCCAGCAGTCCGGGACTAGCGGCTTACTCCTACGAGCAGTACTTC.

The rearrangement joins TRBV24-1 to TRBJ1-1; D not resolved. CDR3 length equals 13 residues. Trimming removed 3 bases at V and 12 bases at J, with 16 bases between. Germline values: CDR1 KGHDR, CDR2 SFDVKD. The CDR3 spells CATSDETGSWTFF. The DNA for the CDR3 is TGTGCCACCAGTGATGAGACGGGGTCCTGGACTTTCTTT.